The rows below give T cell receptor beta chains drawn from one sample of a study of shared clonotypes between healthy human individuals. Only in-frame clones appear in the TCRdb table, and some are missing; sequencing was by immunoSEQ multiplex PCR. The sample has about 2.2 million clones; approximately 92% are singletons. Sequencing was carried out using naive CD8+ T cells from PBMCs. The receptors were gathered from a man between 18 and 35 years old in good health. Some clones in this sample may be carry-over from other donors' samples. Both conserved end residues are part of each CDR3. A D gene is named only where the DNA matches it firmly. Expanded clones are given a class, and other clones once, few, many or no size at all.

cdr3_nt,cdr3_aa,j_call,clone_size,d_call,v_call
TGTGCCTGGAGAGGGACAGGGGAGTACGAGCAGTACTTC,CAWRGTGEYEQYF,TRBJ2-7,few,TRBD1,TRBV30
TGTGCCAGCAGCCCTGCCCCTGGCACGAGGGAGCAGTACTTC,CASSPAPGTREQYF,TRBJ2-7,.,.,TRBV7-2
TGTGCCAGCAGCGTAGATGTAAGTTACGAGCAGTACTTC,CASSVDVSYEQYF,TRBJ2-7,.,.,TRBV9
TGTGCCAGCAGCTTAGTAGCGGGAATGGGAGAGACCCAGTACTTC,CASSLVAGMGETQYF,TRBJ2-5,.,TRBD2,TRBV7-8
TGTGCCAGCAGCCCTCACTGGCGGAGCCAAGAGACCCAGTACTTC,CASSPHWRSQETQYF,TRBJ2-5,.,.,TRBV11-2
TGCGCCAGCAGTGAGCGGTTGAACACTGAAGCTTTCTTT,CASSERLNTEAFF,TRBJ1-1,few,.,TRBV10-1
TGTGCCAGCAGCTTTCCGGGACAGGGGACAGAGACCCAGTACTTC,CASSFPGQGTETQYF,TRBJ2-5,.,TRBD1,TRBV7-9
TGTGCCAGCAGCCACGGGGGCCAGTCCTACGCAACTAATGAAAAACTGTTTTTT,CASSHGGQSYATNEKLFF,TRBJ1-4,.,.,TRBV14
TGTGCCAGCAGACCCGGACAGACCTCCTACGAGCAGTACTTC,CASRPGQTSYEQYF,TRBJ2-7,.,.,TRBV28
TGCGCCAGCAGCCAAGGAACTAGAACAGGCACTTATGGCTACACCTTC,CASSQGTRTGTYGYTF,TRBJ1-2,.,.,TRBV4-1
TGCAGCGACGACAGGACCAATGAGCAGTTCTTC,CSDDRTNEQFF,TRBJ2-1,.,.,TRBV29-1
TGTGCCAGCAGCAGACAGGGAACGTCAGATACGCAGTATTTT,CASSRQGTSDTQYF,TRBJ2-3,.,TRBD1,TRBV7-2
TGTGCCAGCAGCTTAGGAAGCCCTCCCGGGGAGCTGTTTTTT,CASSLGSPPGELFF,TRBJ2-2,.,.,TRBV7-9
TGCGCCAGCAGCCAAGTCGGCACAGCAGGTTCACCCCTCCACTTT,CASSQVGTAGSPLHF,TRBJ1-6,.,.,TRBV4-1